A single sample is the source of the 15 T cell receptor beta chains below, sequenced in a study of identical twins. Each CDR3 protein gets one entry after TCRdb re-called the 5' RACE reads with MiXCR. Of 1.5 million to 2 million distinct CDR3 sequences in the sample, roughly a third were seen once. Sequences were obtained from cord blood. The receptor set was obtained from a newborn girl in good health.

On this clonotype: One junction end disagrees with the germline gene, perhaps due to a read error. The chain uses TRBV24-1 and TRBJ2-3, with unresolved D. The CDR3 spans 17 residues. The V gene's germline CDR1 is KGHDR and CDR2 SFDVKD. This chain's CDR3 is CATSDSVRGRNTDTRYF. DNA for the CDR3: TGTGCCACCAGTGATTCGGTTCGTGGACGGAACACAGATACGCGGTATTTT.

The V call is TRBV4-1, the J call TRBJ2-1; TRBD2 matches at 9 bases. CDR1 is MGHRA and CDR2 is YSYEKL in the germline V gene. The CDR3 totals 15 residues. The V and J ends lost 4 bases and 9 bases, in that order; junction bases with no gene match: 10. This chain's CDR3 is CASSPVAGEEVEQFF. The DNA for the CDR3 is TGCGCCAGCAGCCCTGTAGCGGGGGAAGAGGTTGAGCAGTTCTTC.

V usage is TRBV6-5 and J usage is TRBJ2-1, with D perhaps assigned TRBD1 or TRBD2 (6 bases each). Germline V gene sequence: CDR1 MNHEY, CDR2 SVGAGI. V was clipped by 6 bases and J by 2 bases, with 14 bases between them. The CDR3 has 15 residues. CDR3 sequence (DNA): TGTGCCAGCAGCCGGAGGGGGGCCACCTACAATGAGCAGTTCTTC. This codes for CASSRRGATYNEQFF.

The rearrangement links TRBV5-1 to TRBJ2-1, with 7 bases aligning to TRBD2. The germline gives CDR1 SGHRS, CDR2 YFSETQ. CDR3 size: 14 residues. V was clipped by 9 bases and J by 4 bases; unmatched bases: 10. CDR3 residues: CATSPASGYNEQFF. CDR3 DNA sequence: TGCGCCACCTCACCGGCTAGCGGTTACAATGAGCAGTTCTTC.

V is TRBV4-1 and J is TRBJ1-2, with D possibly TRBD1 on 5 matching bases. The germline V gene encodes CDR1 MGHRA and CDR2 YSYEKL. The CDR3 has 15 amino acids. V lost 1 base to trimming and J lost 4 bases, with 13 bases between them. CDR3: CASSQGGPSGYGYTF. The CDR3 nucleotides are TGCGCCAGCAGCCAAGGGGGACCGAGTGGCTATGGCTACACCTTC.

Only a few counts were recorded for this clonotype. V usage is TRBV7-2 and J usage is TRBJ1-1; 8 nucleotides line up with TRBD1. The CDR3 runs to 13 residues. Per the germline V gene, CDR1 is SGHTA and CDR2 is FQGNSA. V gave up 1 base and J gave up 8 bases; unmatched junction bases: 3. Written as DNA, the CDR3 is TGTGCCAGCAGCTTAGTACAGGGGGGGGAAGCTTTCTTT. This gives the protein CASSLVQGGEAFF.

This clonotype was counted only a few times. The genes are TRBV2 and TRBJ2-1; D possibly corresponds to TRBD2 (5 bases). V was cut by 0 bases and J by 6 bases, with 9 bases left in between. From germline, CDR1 is SNHLY and CDR2 FYNNEI. CDR3 size: 14 residues. This CDR3 is CASSEAPLANEQFF. CDR3 bases: TGTGCCAGCAGTGAAGCGCCGCTAGCCAATGAGCAGTTCTTC.

This clonotype was counted a few times. The chain joins TRBV28 to TRBJ2-7, with 7 bases aligning to TRBD2. This CDR3 spans 14 amino acids. Germline CDR1 reads MDHEN; CDR2 reads SYDVKM. V lost 5 bases, J lost 0 bases, and 4 bases stayed unmatched. The CDR3 spells CASSPWDYSYEQYF. The DNA of the CDR3 is TGTGCCAGCAGTCCTTGGGACTACTCCTACGAGCAGTACTTC.

This chain connects TRBV10-3 to TRBJ2-2; D uncertain. This CDR3 is 13 amino acids long. V was clipped by 6 bases and J by 0 bases, with 5 bases between them. Germline lookup yields CDR1 ENHRY and CDR2 SYGVKD. DNA for the CDR3: TGTGCCATCAGAAACACGAACACCGGGGAGCTGTTTTTT. Encoded protein: CAIRNTNTGELFF.

The chain couples TRBV6-2 or TRBV6-3 to TRBJ1-5; tentative D call: TRBD1 (6 bases). Per the germline V gene, CDR1 is MNHEY and CDR2 is SVGEGT. V lost 0 bases and J lost 5, with 11 bases in between. This CDR3 region has 15 residues. CDR3 DNA sequence: TGTGCCAGCAGTTACTCGCGGCGGGGGCATCAGCCCCAGCATTTT. Translating it yields CASSYSRRGHQPQHF.

This chain joins TRBV11-2 and TRBJ2-5, with 11 bases aligning to TRBD2. J gave up 11 bases and V 2 bases, and 16 bases lay outside the gene matches. CDR1 and CDR2 from the germline V gene are SGHAT and FQNNGV. CDR3 length: 17 amino acids. CDR3: CASSLLAGGQSFNEQYF. CDR3 nucleotide sequence: TGTGCCAGCAGCTTACTAGCGGGAGGACAATCTTTCAATGAGCAGTACTTC.

This clonotype occurred a few times. V is TRBV7-9 and J is TRBJ2-3; TRBD2 matches at 12 bases. In germline, CDR1 is SEHNR, CDR2 FQNEAQ (reference sequence). V lost 4 bases to trimming and J lost 1 base; unmatched junction nucleotides: 6. This CDR3 region has 17 residues. The CDR3 is CASSYTRTSGGTDTQYF. CDR3 nucleotides: TGTGCCAGCAGCTACACTAGGACTAGCGGGGGCACAGATACGCAGTATTTT.

The CDR3 region is CAIRDPGSNQPQHF. CDR3 DNA: TGTGCCATCAGGGACCCAGGGAGCAATCAGCCCCAGCATTTT. V and J are TRBV10-3 and TRBJ1-5, with D perhaps matching TRBD1 (5 bases). V shed 6 bases and J shed 1 base, with 10 bases lying between them. This CDR3 contains 14 residues. Looked up from germline, CDR1 is ENHRY and CDR2 is SYGVKD.

To note about this clonotype: This may stem from a read error, because a much larger clone lies one nucleotide away. The chain links TRBV11-1 to TRBJ2-1; 7 nucleotides align to TRBD2. The end of the DNA is better explained by TRBJ2-7, so the J call may be wrong. This CDR3 comprises 15 residues. The germline V gene has CDR1 SGHAT and CDR2 FQDESV (reference sequence). CDR3 residues: CASSRGAGMYNEQYF. CDR3 DNA sequence: TGTGCCAGCAGCCGCGGAGCGGGAATGTACAATGAGCAGTACTTC.

The sample holds many counts of this clonotype. The chain uses TRBV24-1 and TRBJ2-3; D ambiguous. CDR1 and CDR2 (germline): KGHDR, SFDVKD. The CDR3 covers 14 residues. V was pared by 4 bases and J by 3 bases, with 10 bases between. CDR3 loop: CATSELTGTDTQYF. In nucleotides, the CDR3 is TGTGCCACCAGTGAACTGACTGGAACAGATACGCAGTATTTT.